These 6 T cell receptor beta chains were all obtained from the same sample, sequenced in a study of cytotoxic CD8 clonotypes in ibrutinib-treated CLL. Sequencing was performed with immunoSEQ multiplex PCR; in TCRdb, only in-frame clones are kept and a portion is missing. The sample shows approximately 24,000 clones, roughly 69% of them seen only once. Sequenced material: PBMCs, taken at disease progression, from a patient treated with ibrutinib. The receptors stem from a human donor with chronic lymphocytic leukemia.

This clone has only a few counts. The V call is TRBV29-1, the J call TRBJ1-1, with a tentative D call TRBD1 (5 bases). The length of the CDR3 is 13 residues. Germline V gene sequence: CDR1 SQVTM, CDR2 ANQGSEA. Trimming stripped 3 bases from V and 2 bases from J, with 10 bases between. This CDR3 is CSVEGGENTEAFF. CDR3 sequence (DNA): TGCAGCGTTGAGGGGGGAGAAAACACTGAAGCTTTCTTT. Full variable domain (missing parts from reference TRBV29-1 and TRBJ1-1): SAVISQKPSRDICQRGTSLTIQCQVDSQVTMMFWYRQQPGQSLTLIATANQGSEATYESGFVIDKFPISRPNLTFSTLTVSNMSPEDSSIYLCSVEGGENTEAFFGQGTRLTVV.

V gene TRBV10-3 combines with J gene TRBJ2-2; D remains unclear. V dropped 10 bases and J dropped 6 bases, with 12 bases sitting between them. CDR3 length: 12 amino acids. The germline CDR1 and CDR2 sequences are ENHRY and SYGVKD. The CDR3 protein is CATLKGAGELFF. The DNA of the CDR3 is TGTGCCACCCTTAAGGGTGCCGGGGAGCTGTTTTTT.

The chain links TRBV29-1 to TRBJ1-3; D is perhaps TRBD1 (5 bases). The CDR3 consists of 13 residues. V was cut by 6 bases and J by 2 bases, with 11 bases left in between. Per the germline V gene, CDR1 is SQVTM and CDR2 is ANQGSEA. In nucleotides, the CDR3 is TGCAGCGTCCGAGTGGGGGCTGGAAACACCATATATTTT. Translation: CSVRVGAGNTIYF. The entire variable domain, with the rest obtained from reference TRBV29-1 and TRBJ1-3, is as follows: SAVISQKPSRDICQRGTSLTIQCQVDSQVTMMFWYRQQPGQSLTLIATANQGSEATYESGFVIDKFPISRPNLTFSTLTVSNMSPEDSSIYLCSVRVGAGNTIYFGEGSWLTVV.

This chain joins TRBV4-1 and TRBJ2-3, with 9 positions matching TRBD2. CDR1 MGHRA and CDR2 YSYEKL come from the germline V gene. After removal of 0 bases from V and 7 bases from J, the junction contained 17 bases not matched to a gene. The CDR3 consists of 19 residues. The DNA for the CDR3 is TGCGCCAGCAGCCAAGATTGGGGTCGTATGCGGGGGGGCCTAAATACGCAGTATTTT. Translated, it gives CASSQDWGRMRGGLNTQYF.

This chain's CDR3 is CASSFGTSGGPMGNIQYF. The DNA for the CDR3 is TGCGCCAGCAGCTTCGGGACTAGCGGGGGCCCAATGGGAAACATTCAGTACTTC. The genes are TRBV5-1 and TRBJ2-4, with 14 bases fitting TRBD2. Germline lookup yields CDR1 SGHRS and CDR2 YFSETQ. V lost 2 bases, J lost 6 bases, and 10 bases stayed unmatched. This CDR3 has 18 amino acids.

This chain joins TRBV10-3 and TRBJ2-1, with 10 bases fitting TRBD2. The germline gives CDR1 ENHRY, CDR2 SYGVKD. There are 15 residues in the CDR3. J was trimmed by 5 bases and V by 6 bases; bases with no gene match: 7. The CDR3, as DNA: TGTGCCATCAGAGACAGCGGGGGGGCCAACAATGAGCAGTTCTTC. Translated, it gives CAIRDSGGANNEQFF.